This T cell receptor beta chain was documented in a study of beta chain features in type 1 diabetes. General study findings and limits: PCR might preferentially amplify shorter templates, equally in patients and controls. The naive, central memory and Treg TCRB repertoires showed an apparent similarity that was greater among patients than among healthy donors. Patients with Type 1 diabetes showed moderately but significantly shorter TCRB CDR3s in all four CD4+ subsets.

Expressed TCRB transcripts got sequenced, as all isolated RNA was reverse transcribed. Sequencing used immunoSEQ multiplex PCR; TCRdb keeps in-frame clones, though not all of them. Of 300,000 or so clones listed, 6.5% to 10% are singletons. This clone has only a few counts. Its specificity is not known. Germline CDR1 reads MNHEY; CDR2 reads SVGAGI. This CDR3 spans 13 amino acids. J lost 7 bases, V lost 5 bases, and 7 bases had no gene match. The clonotype originates from a woman between 18 and 29 years old in good health. The chain links TRBV6-5 to TRBJ2-7; 8 bases map to TRBD2. The sample comprised central memory CD4+ T cells from blood. Here the CDR3 reads CASSEVGGVEQYF. The CDR3 nucleotides are TGTGCCAGCAGTGAAGTCGGGGGGGTTGAGCAGTACTTC.